This T cell receptor beta chain was sequenced for a study of beta chain features in type 1 diabetes. Over 95% purity was reached by all sorted populations. Every bit of the isolated RNA underwent reverse transcription, so sequencing read expressed TCRB transcripts. Produced via immunoSEQ multiplex PCR; TCRdb's table is partial and in-frame only. The sample gives 400,000 to 450,000 clones, about 15% of which show up once; around 0.039% is in the top ten. V lost 0 bases and J lost 6; bases outside the gene matches: 0. The CDR3 contains 14 residues. CDR1 is SGHNT and CDR2 is YYREEE in the germline V gene (reference sequence). Details on this clone: The identical CDR3 is also encoded by other nucleotide sequences in the sample.

The rearrangement links TRBV5-4 to TRBJ1-6; 7 bases agree with TRBD1. The sequence was collected from a man younger than 45 in good health. Sequenced sample: naive CD4+ T cells from blood. Written as DNA, the CDR3 is TGTGCCAGCAGCTTGGGACAGGGTAATTCACCCCTCCACTTT. The encoded protein is CASSLGQGNSPLHF.